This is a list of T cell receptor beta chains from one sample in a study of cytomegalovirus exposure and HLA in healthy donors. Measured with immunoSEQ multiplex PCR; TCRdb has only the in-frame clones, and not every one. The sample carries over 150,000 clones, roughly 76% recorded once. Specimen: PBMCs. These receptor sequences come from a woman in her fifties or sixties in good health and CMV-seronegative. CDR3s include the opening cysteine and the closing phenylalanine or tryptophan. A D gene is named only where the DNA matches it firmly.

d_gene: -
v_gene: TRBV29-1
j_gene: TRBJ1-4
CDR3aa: CSVASVNGEKLFF
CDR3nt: TGCAGCGTTGCTTCCGTAAACGGTGAAAAACTGTTTTTT

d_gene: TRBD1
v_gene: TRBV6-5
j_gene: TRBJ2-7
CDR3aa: CASSYSGTGVRSEQYF
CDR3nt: TGTGCCAGCAGTTACTCAGGGACAGGGGTTAGGTCCGAGCAGTACTTC

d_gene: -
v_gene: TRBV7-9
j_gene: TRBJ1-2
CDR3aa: CSLRANYGYTF
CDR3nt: TGTTCCTTGAGGGCTAACTATGGTTACACCTTC

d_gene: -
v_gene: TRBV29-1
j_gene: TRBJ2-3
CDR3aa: CSVSITDTQYF
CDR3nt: TGCAGCGTGTCTATCACAGATACGCAGTATTTT

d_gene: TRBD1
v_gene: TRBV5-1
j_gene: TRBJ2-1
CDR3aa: CASSLVGQGYDGEQFF
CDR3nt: TGCGCCAGCAGCTTGGTGGGACAGGGGTACGATGGTGAGCAGTTCTTC

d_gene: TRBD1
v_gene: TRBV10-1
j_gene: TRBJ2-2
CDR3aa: CASRQGENTGELFF
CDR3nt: TGCGCCAGTAGACAGGGGGAGAACACCGGGGAGCTGTTTTTT

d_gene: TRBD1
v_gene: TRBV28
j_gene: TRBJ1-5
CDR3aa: CASRPGQGGNQPQHF
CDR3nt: TGTGCCAGCAGACCTGGACAGGGAGGAAATCAGCCCCAGCATTTT

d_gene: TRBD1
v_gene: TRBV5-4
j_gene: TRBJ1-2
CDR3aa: CASSFGDRAYGYTF
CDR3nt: TGTGCCAGCAGTTTTGGGGACAGGGCATATGGCTACACCTTC

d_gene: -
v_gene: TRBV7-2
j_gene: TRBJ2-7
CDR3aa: CASSLVQAPYEQYF
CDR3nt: TGTGCCAGCAGCTTGGTGCAGGCCCCCTACGAGCAGTACTTC

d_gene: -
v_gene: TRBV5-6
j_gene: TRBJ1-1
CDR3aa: CASSLTGGTHTEAFF
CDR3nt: TGTGCCAGCAGCTTGACTGGAGGGACGCACACTGAAGCTTTCTTT

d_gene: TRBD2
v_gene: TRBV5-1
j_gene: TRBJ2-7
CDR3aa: CASSVGLAGGLSYEQYF
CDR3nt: TGCGCCAGCAGCGTGGGACTAGCGGGGGGGCTCTCCTACGAGCAGTACTTC

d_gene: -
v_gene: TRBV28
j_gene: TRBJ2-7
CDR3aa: CASSRQNEQYF
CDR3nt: TGTGCCAGCAGTCGACAGAACGAGCAGTACTTC

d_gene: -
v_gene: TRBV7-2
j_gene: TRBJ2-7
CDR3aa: CASSLNSYEQYF
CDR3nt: TGTGCCAGCAGCTTAAACAGCTACGAGCAGTACTTC

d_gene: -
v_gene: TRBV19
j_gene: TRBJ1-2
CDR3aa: CASSIDSAYGYTF
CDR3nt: TGTGCCAGTAGTATTGACAGCGCCTATGGCTACACCTTC

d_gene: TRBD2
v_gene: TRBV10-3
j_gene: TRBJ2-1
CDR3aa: CAISEGGRGNEQFF
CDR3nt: TGTGCCATCAGTGAGGGAGGGAGGGGCAATGAGCAGTTCTTC

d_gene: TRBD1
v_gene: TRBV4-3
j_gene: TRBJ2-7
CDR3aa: CASSQRTGGLSYEQYF
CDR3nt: TGCGCCAGCAGCCAGAGGACAGGGGGCCTCTCCTACGAGCAGTACTTC

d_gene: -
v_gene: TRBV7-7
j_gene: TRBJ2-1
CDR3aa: CASSLSSHNEQFF
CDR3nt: TGTGCCAGCAGCCTATCGTCCCACAATGAGCAGTTCTTC